Listed below are T cell receptor beta chains from one sample, sequenced in a study of blood T cells in healthy people across ages. TCRdb processed the 5' RACE reads anew with MiXCR; each CDR3 protein has one entry. The sample includes 550,000 to 750,000 distinct CDR3 sequences, approximately 21% of them seen just once. Input material: blood. These receptors all come from a man aged 70 or older in good health. Both conserved end residues are part of each CDR3. The D gene is left open where the match is weak. Clone size appears in some rows only: once, few, many, or a class for an expanded clone.

CASSFIEVPYNEQFF	TGTGCCAGCAGTTTTATTGAAGTTCCCTACAATGAGCAGTTCTTC	-	TRBV12-3/TRBV12-4	TRBJ2-1	15	-
CSVERGRTDTQYF	TGCAGCGTGGAGCGCGGGAGGACAGATACGCAGTATTTT	-	TRBV29-1	TRBJ2-3	13	TRBD2
CASSGSVSADAQYF	TGTGCCAGCAGTGGGAGCGTGAGCGCAGATGCGCAGTATTTT	-	TRBV12-3/TRBV12-4	TRBJ2-3	14	-
CASSQPGLAGLCSDTQYF	TGTGCCAGCAGCCAACCGGGACTAGCGGGACTGTGCTCAGATACGCAGTATTTT	few	TRBV6-1	TRBJ2-3	18	TRBD2
CAWTIQGLLNEQFF	TGTGCCTGGACCATACAGGGTCTTCTAAATGAGCAGTTCTTC	few	TRBV30	TRBJ2-1	14	-
CASSSGLSSYNEQFF	TGTGCCAGCAGTTCGGGGCTGAGCTCCTACAATGAGCAGTTCTTC	many	TRBV12-3/TRBV12-4	TRBJ2-1	15	-
CASRFWVTRTDTQYF	TGTGCCAGCAGATTTTGGGTGACTCGCACAGATACGCAGTATTTT	-	TRBV5-6	TRBJ2-3	15	-
CASSQRGTAYEQFF	TGTGCCAGCAGCCAACGAGGGACAGCTTACGAGCAGTTCTTC	-	TRBV3-1	TRBJ2-1	14	TRBD1
CASSTGQREVFF	TGTGCCAGCAGTACGGGACAGCGAGAAGTTTTCTTT	-	TRBV6-2/TRBV6-3	TRBJ1-1	12	TRBD1
CSVPQGYKETQYF	TGCAGTGTCCCACAGGGCTACAAAGAGACCCAGTACTTC	once	TRBV20-1	TRBJ2-5	13	-
CASRYTAGTDAQYF	TGTGCCAGCAGGTATACTGCGGGAACAGATGCGCAGTATTTT	-	TRBV7-2	TRBJ2-3	14	-
CASLFGPGSRSTIYF	TGTGCCAGCCTCTTCGGTCCGGGGTCGCGGTCCACCATATATTTT	few	TRBV2	TRBJ1-3	15	-
CSATTGGWGTDTQYF	TGCAGTGCTACGACAGGGGGCTGGGGCACAGATACGCAGTATTTT	few	TRBV20-1	TRBJ2-3	15	TRBD1
CASSHRASLGETQYF	TGTGCCAGCAGCCACCGGGCTTCGTTAGGGGAGACCCAGTACTTC	many	TRBV7-3	TRBJ2-5	15	-
CASSKTGATCNEQFF	TGTGCCAGCAGCAAGACAGGGGCAACCTGCAATGAGCAGTTCTTC	-	TRBV7-2	TRBJ2-1	15	TRBD1
CASSLFGRGVTEAFF	TGTGCCAGCAGTTTATTTGGCAGGGGTGTCACTGAAGCTTTCTTT	-	TRBV12-3/TRBV12-4	TRBJ1-1	15	-
CASRESGKTQYF	TGTGCCAGCAGGGAATCGGGAAAGACCCAGTACTTC	-	TRBV6-2/TRBV6-3	TRBJ2-5	12	-
CASSQLGLTNTGGLFF	TGTGCCAGCAGCCAATTGGGACTCACGAACACCGGGGGGCTGTTTTTT	few	TRBV3-1	TRBJ2-2	16	-
CATSRGQGGNQPQHF	TGTGCCACCAGCAGAGGACAGGGTGGCAATCAGCCCCAGCATTTT	-	TRBV15	TRBJ1-5	15	TRBD1
CASSPLTGAGNTIYF	TGTGCCAGCTCACCACTGACAGGGGCTGGAAACACCATATATTTT	-	TRBV18	TRBJ1-3	15	TRBD1
CAISELDQPQHF	TGTGCCATCAGTGAACTGGATCAGCCCCAGCATTTT	few	TRBV10-3	TRBJ1-5	12	-
CATSTGTTNEKLFF	TGTGCCACCAGCACCGGGACGACTAATGAAAAACTGTTTTTT	many	TRBV15	TRBJ1-4	14	-
CSARDNRGGSDGIQYF	TGCAGTGCTAGAGATAACAGGGGAGGTTCAGACGGCATTCAGTACTTC	-	TRBV20-1	TRBJ2-4	16	-
CASSIGQGRSYEQYF	TGTGCCAGCAGCATCGGACAGGGCAGGTCCTACGAGCAGTACTTC	few	TRBV7-2	TRBJ2-7	15	TRBD1
CASSLSTDYEQYF	TGCGCCAGCAGCTTGTCGACCGACTACGAGCAGTACTTC	few	TRBV5-1	TRBJ2-7	13	-
CASRARPWGTGELFF	TGTGCCAGCAGGGCTCGGCCCTGGGGCACCGGGGAGCTGTTTTTT	once	TRBV6-5	TRBJ2-2	15	-
CSARDQRAISYNEQFF	TGCAGTGCTAGAGACCAGCGGGCCATATCCTACAATGAGCAGTTCTTC	-	TRBV20-1	TRBJ2-1	16	-
CASSPRGPQETQYF	TGTGCCAGCAGCCCCCGGGGCCCGCAAGAGACCCAGTACTTC	-	TRBV21-1	TRBJ2-5	14	-
CAMKWGGVRGNTIYF	TGTGCTATGAAGTGGGGGGGAGTGCGGGGAAACACCATATATTTT	few	TRBV12-3/TRBV12-4	TRBJ1-3	15	-
CSARNGLANDNEQFF	TGCAGTGCTAGAAACGGTCTAGCGAATGACAATGAGCAGTTCTTC	-	TRBV20-1	TRBJ2-1	15	-
CASSPGGQRNF	TGTGCCAGCAGCCCAGGGGGGCAGCGGAACTTC	few	TRBV12-3/TRBV12-4	TRBJ2-5	11	-
CASTHGGRGTGELFF	TGTGCCAGCACTCACGGAGGGAGAGGCACCGGGGAGCTGTTTTTT	-	TRBV6-2/TRBV6-3	TRBJ2-2	15	-
CASRRQGLYEQYF	TGTGCCAGCAGGAGACAGGGCCTCTACGAGCAGTACTTC	-	TRBV6-1	TRBJ2-7	13	TRBD1
CASSVGPARETQYF	TGTGCCAGCAGCGTAGGTCCAGCCCGGGAGACCCAGTACTTC	few	TRBV9	TRBJ2-5	14	-
CASSKDSMNTEAFF	TGCGCCAGCAGCAAGGATTCCATGAACACTGAAGCTTTCTTT	few	TRBV5-1	TRBJ1-1	14	-
CASSPLTGTGTDTQYF	TGTGCCAGCTCACCCTTAACGGGGACAGGCACAGATACGCAGTATTTT	few	TRBV18	TRBJ2-3	16	TRBD1
CSVDGQGEDYEQYF	TGCAGCGTTGATGGGCAGGGCGAGGACTACGAGCAGTACTTC	few	TRBV29-1	TRBJ2-7	14	-
CASSLWASGESTDTQYF	TGTGCCAGCAGCTTATGGGCTAGCGGGGAAAGCACAGATACGCAGTATTTT	few	TRBV7-9	TRBJ2-3	17	TRBD2
CASSSYPARGEQYF	TGTGCCAGCAGTTCCTACCCTGCAAGGGGAGAGCAGTACTTC	few	TRBV28	TRBJ2-5	14	-
CASSFWRLAVPDGETQYF	TGTGCCAGCAGCTTCTGGAGACTAGCGGTTCCCGACGGAGAGACCCAGTACTTC	-	TRBV21-1	TRBJ2-5	18	-
CASSLGTNSYNEQFF	TGTGCCAGCAGCTTAGGGACAAACTCCTACAATGAGCAGTTCTTC	few	TRBV7-6	TRBJ2-1	15	-
CASSQEDNSGANVLTF	TGCGCCAGCAGCCAAGAAGACAACTCTGGGGCCAACGTCCTGACTTTC	many	TRBV4-3	TRBJ2-6	16	-
CASRLQGLDEQFF	TGTGCCAGCAGATTACAGGGGTTGGATGAGCAGTTCTTC	few	TRBV2	TRBJ2-1	13	TRBD1
CSARDLAGESSYNEQFF	TGCAGTGCTAGAGATTTAGCGGGAGAGAGCTCCTACAATGAGCAGTTCTTC	few	TRBV20-1	TRBJ2-1	17	TRBD2
CASSYEGVNTEAFF	TGTGCCAGCAGCTACGAGGGGGTGAACACTGAAGCTTTCTTT	-	TRBV7-9	TRBJ1-1	14	-
CAISDAQTSTDTQYF	TGTGCCATCAGTGATGCTCAGACTAGCACAGATACGCAGTATTTT	-	TRBV10-3	TRBJ2-3	15	-
CASSRGQGGEAFF	TGTGCCAGCAGTAGGGGACAGGGGGGTGAAGCTTTCTTT	many	TRBV12-3/TRBV12-4	TRBJ1-1	13	TRBD1
CASSLDTGTYNEQFF	TGCGCCAGCAGCTTGGACACGGGGACTTACAATGAGCAGTTCTTC	few	TRBV5-1	TRBJ2-1	15	-
CASSSLQLYTETQYF	TGTGCCAGCAGCTCTTTGCAGCTATATACAGAGACCCAGTACTTC	-	TRBV7-3	TRBJ2-5	15	-
CASREIAEYEQYF	TGTGCCAGCAGAGAAATAGCGGAATACGAGCAGTACTTC	few	TRBV2	TRBJ2-7	13	-
CASSVVEGAYNEQFF	TGTGCCAGCAGCGTAGTGGAGGGGGCCTACAATGAGCAGTTCTTC	-	TRBV9	TRBJ2-1	15	-
CASSQESQGTVRGEYF	TGTGCCAGCAGCCAAGAAAGTCAGGGAACCGTACGAGGGGAGTACTTC	few	TRBV3-1	TRBJ2-7	16	-
CSASEEFGTQYF	TGCAGCGCCTCCGAGGAGTTCGGGACCCAGTACTTC	many	TRBV29-1	TRBJ2-5	12	-
CASSPDSRSGNTIYF	TGTGCCAGCAGCCCCGACTCTCGCTCTGGAAACACCATATATTTT	few	TRBV7-2	TRBJ1-3	15	-
CASSLALSAGGIDTQYF	TGCGCCAGCAGCTTGGCTCTTTCCGCAGGGGGCATAGATACGCAGTATTTT	few	TRBV5-1	TRBJ2-3	17	TRBD1
CASSQAPGLAGDEQFF	TGCGCCAGCAGCCAAGCTCCCGGACTAGCGGGAGACGAGCAGTTCTTC	-	TRBV4-1	TRBJ2-1	16	TRBD2
CASSLSGHLNYGYTF	TGTGCCAGCAGTTTATCGGGACACCTCAACTATGGCTACACCTTC	many	TRBV28	TRBJ1-2	15	-
CASSQDQGGGVAKNIQYF	TGTGCCAGCAGCCAAGATCAAGGCGGGGGGGTAGCCAAAAACATTCAGTACTTC	few	TRBV3-1	TRBJ2-4	18	TRBD2
CASSFDTYNEQFF	TGTGCCAGCAGCTTCGATACCTACAATGAGCAGTTCTTC	-	TRBV7-6	TRBJ2-1	13	-